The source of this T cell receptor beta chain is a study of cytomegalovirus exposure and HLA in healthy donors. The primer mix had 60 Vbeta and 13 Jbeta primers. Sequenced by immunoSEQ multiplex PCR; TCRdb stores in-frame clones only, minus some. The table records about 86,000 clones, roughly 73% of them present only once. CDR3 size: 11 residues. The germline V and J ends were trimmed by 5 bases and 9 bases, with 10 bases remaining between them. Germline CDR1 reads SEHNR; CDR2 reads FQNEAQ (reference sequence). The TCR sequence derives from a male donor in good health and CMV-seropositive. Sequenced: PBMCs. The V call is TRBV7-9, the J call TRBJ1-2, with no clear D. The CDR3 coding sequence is TGTGCCAGCAGCCCAATGGCTCGCTACACCTTC. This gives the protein CASSPMARYTF. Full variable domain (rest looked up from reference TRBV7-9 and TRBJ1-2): DTGVSQNPRHKITKRGQNVTFRCDPISEHNRLYWYRQTLGQGPEFLTYFQNEAQLEKSRLLSDRFSAERPKGSFSTLEIQRTEQGDSAMYLCASSPMARYTFGSGTRLTVV.